The text below deals with one TCR beta chain. These data come from a study of blood T cell repertoires in COVID-19. The trim removed 6 bases at V and 4 bases at J, leaving 2 bases unmatched. Per germline, CDR1 SQVTM and CDR2 ANQGSEA. CDR3 length: 12 amino acids. TCRdb keeps only in-frame clones here, not all; method: immunoSEQ multiplex PCR. The sample holds 170,000 or so clones, 65% to 90% seen once. Material: peripheral blood. J is TRBJ1-5 and V is TRBV29-1; 8 nucleotides line up with TRBD1. This clonotype was sampled from a human donor in a cohort sampled during active COVID-19. In DNA, the CDR3 is TGCAGCGTCCGGGACAGGAATCAGCCCCAGCATTTT. Amino acids: CSVRDRNQPQHF.